These 30 T cell receptor beta chains originate from one sample sequenced in a study of CD8 T cells in Susac syndrome. An input of about 0.5 to 1 ug of RNA was subjected to reverse transcription using random hexamers. TCRdb analysed the immunoSEQ multiplex PCR reads with MiXCR anew, one entry per CDR3 protein. The table includes about 130,000 distinct CDR3 sequences, about 95% detected once. The sequenced sample was CD8+ T cells from PBMCs. All receptors derive from a human donor with Susac syndrome.

The chain employs TRBV12-3 or TRBV12-4 and TRBJ1-2; 9 positions agree with TRBD1. The CDR3 totals 15 residues. V dropped 7 bases and J dropped 8; count of bases not matched to a gene: 14. The CDR3 here is CASTREGQGLGGYTF. The CDR3 DNA reads TGTGCCAGCACCAGGGAGGGACAGGGATTGGGAGGCTACACCTTC.

The sample holds a few counts of this clonotype. V usage is TRBV29-1 and J usage is TRBJ1-1; maybe TRBD1 (5 bases). V shed 4 bases and J shed 7 bases, with 13 bases lying between them. Germline CDR1 reads SQVTM; CDR2 reads ANQGSEA. The CDR3 is made up of 12 amino acids. The CDR3 coding sequence is TGCAGCGTTGTGGGGGACGGGGGTGAAGCTTTCTTT. Translated: CSVVGDGGEAFF.

The rearrangement uses TRBV5-6 and TRBJ2-7; D not resolved. With 4 bases removed from V and 2 bases from J, the gap between germline ends came to 16 bases. Germline assignment: CDR1 SGHDT and CDR2 YYEEEE. The CDR3 totals 15 residues. The CDR3 DNA sequence: TGTGCCAGCAGCCCTACGTTAGATAGGGCCTACGAGCAGTACTTC. Protein: CASSPTLDRAYEQYF. Using reference TRBV5-6 and TRBJ2-7 for the parts outside the CDR3, the full variable domain is DAGVTQSPTHLIKTRGQQVTLRCSPKSGHDTVSWYQQALGQGPQFIFQYYEEEERQRGNFPDRFSGHQFPNYSSELNVNALLLGDSALYLCASSPTLDRAYEQYFGPGTRLTVT.

CDR3 sequence reads: CSARGSRGEQFF. CDR3 nucleotide sequence: TGCAGTGCTAGAGGATCGCGGGGTGAGCAGTTCTTC. The chain recombines TRBV20-1 with TRBJ2-1; TRBD2 might be the D (6 bases). The V and J ends lost 1 base and 9 bases respectively, with 10 bases between them. Per the germline V gene, CDR1 is DFQATT and CDR2 is SNEGSKA (reference sequence). This CDR3 spans 12 amino acids.

The chain couples TRBV4-1 to TRBJ2-7; D unresolved. CDR3 length: 13 residues. V was trimmed by 4 bases and J by 3 bases, leaving 10 bases between them. The germline V gene encodes CDR1 MGHRA and CDR2 YSYEKL. This CDR3 reads CASSRSGDYEQYF. The DNA of the CDR3 is TGCGCCAGCAGCCGCTCTGGGGACTACGAGCAGTACTTC.

The rearrangement links TRBV12-3 or TRBV12-4 to TRBJ2-5, with D hard to call. The CDR3 covers 11 residues. Trimming took 5 bases from V and 7 from J, leaving 8 bases between them. The CDR3 sequence is CASSASGTQYF. The CDR3 nucleotides are TGTGCCAGCAGTGCTTCTGGGACCCAGTACTTC.

The chain carries TRBV5-1 and TRBJ2-7, with 8 bases lining up with TRBD1. V shed 0 bases and J 4 bases; nucleotides not matched to a gene: 9. The germline CDR1 and CDR2 sequences are SGHRS and YFSETQ. CDR3 size: 16 residues. The CDR3 loop is CASSLGVRDRTYEQYF. The CDR3 DNA follows: TGCGCCAGCAGCTTGGGTGTCCGGGACAGGACTTACGAGCAGTACTTC.

V and J are TRBV30 and TRBJ2-2; tentative D call: TRBD2 (6 bases). The CDR3 has 12 residues. CDR1 is GTSNPN, CDR2 SVGIG, per germline (reference sequence). V lost 1 base and J lost 9, with 9 bases in between. The DNA for the CDR3 is TGTGCCTGGAGTGCGGGAGCCCGGGAGCTGTTTTTT. Protein product: CAWSAGARELFF.

This clonotype was recorded once. The chain is built from TRBV24-1 and TRBJ2-1, with 7 bases lining up with TRBD1. Trimming cost V 3 bases and J 4 bases; bases outside gene matches: 8. This CDR3 contains 16 residues. Per the germline V gene, CDR1 is KGHDR and CDR2 is SFDVKD. The CDR3 region is CATSDESPGGYNEQFF. Here the CDR3 DNA reads TGTGCCACCAGTGATGAGTCGCCAGGGGGTTACAATGAGCAGTTCTTC.

V is TRBV14 and J is TRBJ2-7, with TRBD2 as a possible D gene (6 bases). Per germline, CDR1 SGHDN and CDR2 FVKESK. This CDR3 has 16 residues. V was cut by 4 bases and J by 2 bases, with 18 bases left in between. CDR3 nucleotide sequence: TGTGCCAGCAGCCTATCGTACGGGACTTCCCCCTACGAGCAGTACTTC. Residues: CASSLSYGTSPYEQYF.

The J gene is TRBJ2-1, the V gene TRBV9; 7 bases are a match to TRBD2. V dropped 3 bases and J dropped 10; count of bases not matched to a gene: 13. Germline V gene data show CDR1 as SGDLS and CDR2 as YYNGEE. The CDR3 spans 15 residues. CDR3 sequence: CASSAWGGSREEQFF. CDR3 DNA: TGTGCCAGCAGCGCATGGGGGGGTTCACGAGAGGAGCAGTTCTTC.

The chain carries TRBV27 and TRBJ2-7; 7 nucleotides line up with TRBD1. The CDR3 has 15 residues. With 3 bases clipped from V and 1 base from J, the junction kept 6 bases outside the gene matches. Germline values: CDR1 MNHEY, CDR2 SMNVEV (reference sequence). The CDR3 region is CASSFPGTASYEQYF. CDR3 nucleotide sequence: TGTGCCAGCAGTTTCCCCGGGACAGCTTCCTACGAGCAGTACTTC.

The V gene is TRBV3-1, the J gene TRBJ2-7, with D perhaps matching TRBD1 or TRBD2 (5 bases each). The CDR3 totals 15 residues. The germline V and J ends were trimmed by 1 base and 1 base, with 11 bases remaining between them. The germline V gene has CDR1 LGHDT and CDR2 YNNKEL (reference sequence). The CDR3 coding sequence is TGTGCCAGCAGCCAAGCGTCAGGGAGTTCCTACGAGCAGTACTTC. Residues: CASSQASGSSYEQYF.

J is TRBJ2-1 and V is TRBV3-1; possibly TRBD2 for D (6 bases). Between the trimmed V and J ends, which lost 4 bases and 3 bases, there was a span of 13 bases. Per germline, CDR1 LGHDT and CDR2 YNNKEL (reference sequence). There are 15 residues in the CDR3. The CDR3, as DNA: TGTGCCAGCAGCCCGCGGGATAACGTCTACAATGAGCAGTTCTTC. It translates to CASSPRDNVYNEQFF.

This chain's CDR3 is CASSQEEAAGGFNEQFF. The CDR3 DNA sequence: TGTGCCAGCAGCCAAGAAGAGGCAGCGGGGGGATTCAATGAGCAGTTCTTC. The chain couples TRBV3-1 to TRBJ2-1; TRBD2 matches at 9 bases. Unmatched junction bases numbered 9, after V lost 0 bases and J lost 6 bases. Germline V gene data show CDR1 as LGHDT and CDR2 as YNNKEL (reference sequence). The CDR3 extends over 17 amino acids.

V gene TRBV29-1 combines with J gene TRBJ1-1; a weak D match, TRBD1 (6 bases). The length of the CDR3 is 10 residues. The V gene's germline CDR1 is SQVTM and CDR2 ANQGSEA. V gave up 6 bases and J gave up 7 bases, with 9 bases separating them. For the CDR3, the DNA is TGCAGCGTGGGGGGGCATGAAGCTTTCTTT. Its protein is CSVGGHEAFF.

V is TRBV7-8 and J is TRBJ2-7, with a weak D call TRBD1 (5 bases). The CDR3 is made up of 16 amino acids. V was shortened by 6 bases and J by 2 bases, with 20 bases between the two germline ends. The germline CDR1 and CDR2 sequences are SGHVS and FQNEAQ. The DNA for the CDR3 is TGTGCCAGCAGAGTGGTGGCAGGGTCTCCTACCTACGAGCAGTACTTC. This codes for CASRVVAGSPTYEQYF.

This chain connects TRBV6-5 to TRBJ2-1, with D possibly called TRBD1 or TRBD2 (6 bases each). V was shortened by 7 bases and J by 2 bases, with 15 bases between the two germline ends. This CDR3 spans 15 amino acids. The germline gives CDR1 MNHEY, CDR2 SVGAGI. The CDR3 loop is CASTTGARTYNEQFF. For the CDR3, the DNA is TGTGCCAGCACCACGGGGGCAAGGACCTACAATGAGCAGTTCTTC.

J is TRBJ1-1 and V is TRBV6-5; 7 bases match TRBD1. J was trimmed by 2 bases and V by 1 base; bases with no gene match: 7. The germline CDR1 and CDR2 sequences are MNHEY and SVGAGI. There are 16 residues in the CDR3. DNA of the CDR3: TGTGCCAGCAGTTACTACTACAGGGGTCGTAACACTGAAGCTTTCTTT. This sequence encodes CASSYYYRGRNTEAFF.

This chain connects TRBV6-5 to TRBJ1-1; D uncertain. In germline, CDR1 is MNHEY, CDR2 SVGAGI. With 3 bases removed from V and 3 bases from J, the gap between germline ends came to 14 bases. The CDR3 consists of 15 residues. The CDR3 sequence is CASSYGLFWDTEAFF. The CDR3 DNA reads as TGTGCCAGCAGTTATGGGTTGTTTTGGGACACTGAAGCTTTCTTT.

The chain combines TRBV13 with TRBJ2-1; no clear D gene. Deletions cut 4 bases from V and 3 bases from J, with 13 bases between. Germline lookup yields CDR1 PRHDT and CDR2 FYEKMQ (reference sequence). This CDR3 region has 15 residues. Here the CDR3 reads CASSSTPGDYNEQFF. The CDR3 nucleotides are TGTGCCAGCAGCTCCACTCCCGGAGACTACAATGAGCAGTTCTTC.

The genes are TRBV20-1 and TRBJ2-2; tentative D call: TRBD1 (6 bases). CDR3 length equals 16 residues. V was pared by 6 bases and J by 6 bases, with 23 bases between. Germline V gene lookup returns CDR1 DFQATT and CDR2 SNEGSKA (reference sequence). The CDR3 sequence is CSAAAGSGTSAGELFF. Written as DNA, the CDR3 is TGCAGTGCCGCGGCCGGCTCTGGGACATCCGCCGGGGAGCTGTTTTTT.

The rearrangement uses TRBV15 and TRBJ2-7; D gene ambiguous. V was pared by 1 base and J by 5 bases, with 9 bases between. Germline CDR1 LNHNV, CDR2 YYDKDF (reference sequence). The CDR3 covers 13 residues. This CDR3 reads CATSRGMNHEQYF. The CDR3 DNA reads TGTGCCACCAGCAGAGGAATGAACCACGAGCAGTACTTC. Full variable domain (remainder filled in from reference TRBV15 and TRBJ2-7): DAMVIQNPRYQVTQFGKPVTLSCSQTLNHNVMYWYQQKSSQAPKLLFHYYDKDFNNEADTPDNFQSRRPNTSFCFLDIRSPGLGDTAMYLCATSRGMNHEQYFGPGTRLTVT.

V and J are TRBV29-1 and TRBJ2-3; possibly TRBD1 for D (6 bases). V dropped 6 bases and J dropped 5 bases, with 21 bases sitting between them. Germline CDR1 reads SQVTM; CDR2 reads ANQGSEA. The CDR3 consists of 15 residues. The CDR3: CSVTPKQGSIDTQYF. CDR3 in DNA: TGCAGCGTCACCCCTAAACAGGGATCGATAGATACGCAGTATTTT.

This sequence joins TRBV5-4 and TRBJ1-1, with D maybe TRBD1 (6 bases). The ends were cut back, 5 bases at V and 2 bases at J, with 10 bases in the middle. The CDR3 runs to 13 residues. Germline V lookup: CDR1 SGHNT, CDR2 YYREEE (reference sequence). CDR3 sequence (DNA): TGTGCCAGCAGGTTGACAGGAAACACTGAAGCTTTCTTT. Translating gives CASRLTGNTEAFF.

This chain joins TRBV20-1 and TRBJ2-5; D gene uncertain. The germline V gene encodes CDR1 DFQATT and CDR2 SNEGSKA (reference sequence). The CDR3 loop spans 14 amino acids. V lost 1 base, J lost 6 bases, and 15 bases lay in between. CDR3 region: CSARAEGYRKTQYF. In DNA form, the CDR3 reads TGCAGTGCTAGAGCGGAAGGGTATCGGAAGACCCAGTACTTC.

This chain links TRBV13 with TRBJ1-1; D is undetermined. Germline lookup yields CDR1 PRHDT and CDR2 FYEKMQ (reference sequence). The CDR3 consists of 13 residues. Between the trimmed V and J ends, which lost 1 base and 7 bases, there was a span of 10 bases. The CDR3 DNA is TGTGCCAGCAGCTTAGCCTCGGTAAATGAAGCTTTCTTT. Its protein is CASSLASVNEAFF.

The genes are TRBV20-1 and TRBJ2-7; 8 nucleotides agree with TRBD1. Trimming cost V 0 bases and J 2 bases; bases outside gene matches: 9. Germline CDR1 and CDR2: DFQATT and SNEGSKA (reference sequence). CDR3 length equals 16 residues. DNA of the CDR3: TGCAGTGCTAGAGACCTAAACGGGACAGGAGCCTACGAGCAGTACTTC. The encoded protein is CSARDLNGTGAYEQYF.

This chain links TRBV5-4 with TRBJ2-1, with a weak D call TRBD1 (5 bases). Deletions cut 8 bases from V and 4 bases from J, with 7 bases between. Germline V gives CDR1 SGHNT, CDR2 YYREEE (reference sequence). CDR3 size: 11 residues. In nucleotides, the CDR3 is TGTGCCAGTACAGGTTACAATGAGCAGTTCTTC. Its protein product is CASTGYNEQFF.

V is TRBV15 and J is TRBJ2-7; D ambiguous. CDR3 size: 13 residues. CDR1 is LNHNV, CDR2 YYDKDF, per germline (reference sequence). V was cut by 4 bases and J by 4 bases, with 11 bases left in between. This chain's CDR3 is CATSKAPLYEQYF. As DNA, the CDR3 is TGTGCCACCAGCAAGGCACCCTTGTACGAGCAGTACTTC.